The T cell receptor (beta chain) described here comes from a study of beta chain features in type 1 diabetes. Points from the study as a whole: Across all four CD4+ subsets, people with type 1 diabetes showed modestly shorter TCRB CDR3s. There was a possibility that cDNA sequencing over-represented cells with high TCR expression. Type 1 diabetes patients showed fewer insertions and more deletions at VDJ junctions. Any HLA-type effect on TCRB rearrangement remained unresolved here.

Sorted CD4+ subsets: naive, central memory, regulatory, stem cell-like memory (CD45RO/CCR7/CD25/CD127/CD95/CD27 panel). Investigators reverse transcribed all isolated RNA, so they sequenced expressed TCRB transcripts. This table comes from immunoSEQ multiplex PCR, and its TCRdb copy is limited to in-frame clones, with some not included. The data show 100,000 to 150,000 clones, 9% seen once. This clone came up once. Its antigen is currently unknown. This CDR3 contains 14 residues. Losses at the gene ends were 4 bases for V and 2 bases for J; bases not matched to a gene: 3. From germline, CDR1 is MNHEY and CDR2 SVGAGI.

This chain connects TRBV6-5 to TRBJ2-7; 9 bases map to TRBD2. The sequenced material came from central memory CD4+ T cells from blood. The TCR originated in a man aged 25-45 years with type 1 diabetes. Here the CDR3 DNA reads TGTGCCAGCAGTTTAGAGCGGGGGGCCTACGAGCAGTACTTC. It codes for CASSLERGAYEQYF.